This is a list of T cell receptor beta chains from one sample in a study of blood T cell repertoires in COVID-19. Sequencing used immunoSEQ multiplex PCR; TCRdb keeps in-frame clones, though not all of them. The sample consists of about 200,000 clones, 88% of them appearing once. The source material was peripheral blood. These receptors originate from a man between 18 and 35 years old with active or convalescent COVID-19. Each CDR3 is given with its conserved first and last residue. Each record gives: V gene, D gene, clone size, J gene, CDR3 DNA, CDR3 protein. D genes are given only for firm matches. Size values are once, few and many counts, or a class for expanded clones, and some rows have none.

TRBV30	.	.	TRBJ1-3	TGTGCCTGGAGCCCCAGGGTAGCTGGAAACACCATATATTTT	CAWSPRVAGNTIYF
TRBV3-1/TRBV3-2	.	.	TRBJ2-5	TGTGCCAGCAGCCAGGGGGCCCGAGAGACCCAGTACTTC	CASSQGARETQYF
TRBV6-2/TRBV6-3	.	.	TRBJ1-5	TGTGCCAGCAGTTACCGGTTTTTGAGAACATTAACAGGTGCAAATCAGCCCCAGCATTTT	CASSYRFLRTLTGANQPQHF
TRBV11-3	TRBD1	.	TRBJ2-1	TGTGCCAGCAGCTTATATTTGCAGGGGGTTGATGAGCAGTTCTTC	CASSLYLQGVDEQFF
TRBV29-1	TRBD1	.	TRBJ1-1	TGCAGCGCCTCACAGGGGGCGCGGACTGAAGCTTTCTTT	CSASQGARTEAFF
TRBV12-3/TRBV12-4	.	.	TRBJ1-3	TGTGCCAGCAGTCGGGGGGCGGGAAACACCATATATTTT	CASSRGAGNTIYF
TRBV11-2	TRBD1	.	TRBJ1-1	TGTGCCAGCAGCTCCGGACAGGACGTGAACACTGAAGCTTTCTTT	CASSSGQDVNTEAFF
TRBV18	.	.	TRBJ1-2	TGTGCCAGCTCAGCGGACGACGGGATAACAAATGGCTACACCTTC	CASSADDGITNGYTF
TRBV27	TRBD1	.	TRBJ1-1	TGTGCCAGCAGTTTCAACAGGGGATCCAACGCTTTCTTT	CASSFNRGSNAFF
TRBV5-1	.	.	TRBJ2-3	TGCGCCAGCAGCTTGTCCCGAGCCACAGATACGCAGTATTTT	CASSLSRATDTQYF
TRBV5-1	TRBD1	.	TRBJ2-7	TGCGCCAGCAGCTTGGGTGGGGACAGGGCCTACGAGCAGTACTTC	CASSLGGDRAYEQYF
TRBV3-1/TRBV3-2	.	.	TRBJ2-3	TGTGCCAGTTCCCAAGGGAGTAGGGCAGATACGCAGTATTTT	CASSQGSRADTQYF
TRBV18	TRBD1	.	TRBJ2-3	TGTGCCAGCTCACCCTCTCAGGACAGGGTCACAGATACGCAGTATTTT	CASSPSQDRVTDTQYF
TRBV2	TRBD1	.	TRBJ1-5	TGTGCCAGCAGTATCGGACAGGGTAGACACCAGCCCCAGCATTTT	CASSIGQGRHQPQHF
TRBV3-1/TRBV3-2	TRBD1	.	TRBJ2-2	TGTGCCAGCAGCCAAGTGGGGACAGGGGGCCGGACCGGGGAGCTGTTTTTT	CASSQVGTGGRTGELFF
TRBV5-1	.	.	TRBJ1-2	TGCGCCAGCAGCTTAGACACTAACTATGGCTACACCTTC	CASSLDTNYGYTF
TRBV3-1/TRBV3-2	.	.	TRBJ2-1	TGTGCCAGCAGCCAACACGAGCGGCCCAATGAGCAGTTCTTC	CASSQHERPNEQFF
TRBV30	TRBD1	.	TRBJ1-5	TGTGCCTGGAGTGTATCAGGGGGTAGCAATCAGCCCCAGCATTTT	CAWSVSGGSNQPQHF
TRBV6-1	.	.	TRBJ2-2	TGTGCCAGCAGTGATTCCCCGGGACAAAACACCGGGGAGCTGTTTTTT	CASSDSPGQNTGELFF
TRBV30	TRBD2	.	TRBJ2-1	TGTGCCTGGGGACTAGCGGGGGGGTACAATGAGCAGTTCTTC	CAWGLAGGYNEQFF
TRBV14	TRBD2	.	TRBJ2-5	TGTGCCAGCAGCCAACCGGGGGGATCGGACACCCAGTACTTC	CASSQPGGSDTQYF
TRBV30	.	.	TRBJ1-5	TGTGCCTGGAGTGTTCTTGAGAAAATCAAGCCCCAGCATTTT	CAWSVLEKIKPQHF
TRBV7-9	.	once	TRBJ2-7	TGTGCCAGCAGCGTAATGCAGGGTTCTGCCGAGCAGTACTTC	CASSVMQGSAEQYF
TRBV15	.	.	TRBJ1-4	TGTGCCACCGCTGGGGGCGAGGCTGAAAAACTGTTTTTT	CATAGGEAEKLFF
TRBV5-1	TRBD1	.	TRBJ1-1	TGCGCCAGCAGCTCAGGGGGTGGGAACACTGAAGCTTTCTTT	CASSSGGGNTEAFF
TRBV29-1	TRBD1	.	TRBJ1-1	TGCAGCGTCCTAACCCAAACAGGGGTCACTGAAGCTTTCTTT	CSVLTQTGVTEAFF
TRBV29-1	TRBD1	once	TRBJ1-1	TGCAGCGTTGCAGTTCAGGGGGACGCTGAAGCTTTCTTT	CSVAVQGDAEAFF
TRBV18	.	.	TRBJ1-1	TGTGCCAGCTCACCATCCGACGGTCGGGACACTGAAGCTTTCTTT	CASSPSDGRDTEAFF
TRBV5-1	.	few	TRBJ2-1	TGCGCCAGCAGCTTGCCGGGGGACAGTGAGCAGTTCTTC	CASSLPGDSEQFF
TRBV7-3	TRBD2	.	TRBJ2-2	TGTGCCAGCAGCTTAAGGGCTAGCGGCACCGGGGAGCTGTTTTTT	CASSLRASGTGELFF
TRBV7-9	TRBD1	.	TRBJ1-2	TGTGCCAGCAGCTCAATTGACAGGGGAGGCTATGGCTACACCTTC	CASSSIDRGGYGYTF
TRBV29-1	.	.	TRBJ2-7	TGCAGCGTTTTAACAGGGCCGGTAAACGAGCAGTACTTC	CSVLTGPVNEQYF
TRBV5-1	.	.	TRBJ2-1	TGCGCCAGCAGCTTGGTGCTAGGTAACAATGAGCAGTTCTTC	CASSLVLGNNEQFF
TRBV5-1	TRBD1	.	TRBJ1-2	TGCGCCAGCAGCCCGGGACAGGGGGGAGGCTACACCTTC	CASSPGQGGGYTF
TRBV5-1	.	.	TRBJ2-5	TGCGCCAGCAGCTTGGCCTTTTCAGGGGCAAAGACCCAGTACTTC	CASSLAFSGAKTQYF
TRBV7-8	TRBD1	once	TRBJ1-2	TGTGCCAGCAGCTTGTCCGGGACAGGGGGCCTCTATGGCTACACCTTC	CASSLSGTGGLYGYTF
TRBV7-2	TRBD1	few	TRBJ1-1	TGTGCCAGCAGCCGCTTGACAGGGGGCAGCGCTGAAGCTTTCTTT	CASSRLTGGSAEAFF
TRBV5-1	TRBD2	.	TRBJ2-1	TGCGCCAGCAGCTTGGGAACGGGGGGTTATGGTGAGCAGTTCTTC	CASSLGTGGYGEQFF
TRBV20-1	.	.	TRBJ2-5	TGCAGTGCGAGACAGGAAGAGACCCAGTACTTC	CSARQEETQYF
TRBV6-2/TRBV6-3	.	.	TRBJ2-3	TGTGCCAGCAGTAGTCGGGAGACAGATACGCAGTATTTT	CASSSRETDTQYF
TRBV7-9	TRBD1	.	TRBJ1-2	TGTGCCAGCAGCTTGGGACAGGGGGTACCTAACTATGGCTACACCTTC	CASSLGQGVPNYGYTF
TRBV7-9	.	.	TRBJ1-2	TGTGCCAGCAGCTTAGGTCAGGGGCCGGCTGGCTACACCTTC	CASSLGQGPAGYTF
TRBV30	TRBD1	.	TRBJ1-1	TGTGCCTGGAGGTCCAGGGGGCGCAAAACTGAAGCTTTCTTT	CAWRSRGRKTEAFF